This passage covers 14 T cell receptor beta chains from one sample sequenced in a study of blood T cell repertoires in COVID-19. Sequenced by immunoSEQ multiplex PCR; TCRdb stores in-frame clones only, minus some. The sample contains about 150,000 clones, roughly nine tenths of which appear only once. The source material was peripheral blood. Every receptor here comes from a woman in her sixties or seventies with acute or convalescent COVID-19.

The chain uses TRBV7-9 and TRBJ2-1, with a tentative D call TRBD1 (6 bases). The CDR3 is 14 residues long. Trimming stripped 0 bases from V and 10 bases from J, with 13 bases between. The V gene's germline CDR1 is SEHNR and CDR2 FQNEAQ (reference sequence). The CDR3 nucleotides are TGTGCCAGCAGCTTAGCGTCCGGGACAAAGGAGCAGTTCTTC. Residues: CASSLASGTKEQFF.

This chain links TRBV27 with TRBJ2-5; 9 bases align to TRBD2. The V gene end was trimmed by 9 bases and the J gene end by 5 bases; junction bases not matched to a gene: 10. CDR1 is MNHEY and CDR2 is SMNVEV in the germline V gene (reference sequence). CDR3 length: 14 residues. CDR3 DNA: TGTGCCAGTCAGTTAGCGGGAGATGGCGAGACCCAGTACTTC. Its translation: CASQLAGDGETQYF.

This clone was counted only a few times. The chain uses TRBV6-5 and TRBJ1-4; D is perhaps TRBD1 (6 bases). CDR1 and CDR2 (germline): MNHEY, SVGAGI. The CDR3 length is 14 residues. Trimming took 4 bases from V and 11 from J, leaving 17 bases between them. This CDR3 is CASSFRQDRPKLFF. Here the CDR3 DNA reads TGTGCCAGCAGTTTCAGGCAGGACAGACCGAAACTGTTTTTT.

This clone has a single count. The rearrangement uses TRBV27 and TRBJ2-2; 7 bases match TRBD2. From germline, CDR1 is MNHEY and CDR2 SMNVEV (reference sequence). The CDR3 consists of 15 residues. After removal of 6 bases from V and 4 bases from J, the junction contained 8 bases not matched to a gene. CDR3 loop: CASSRAGVGTGELFF. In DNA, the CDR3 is TGTGCCAGCAGCCGTGCGGGAGTGGGCACCGGGGAGCTGTTTTTT.

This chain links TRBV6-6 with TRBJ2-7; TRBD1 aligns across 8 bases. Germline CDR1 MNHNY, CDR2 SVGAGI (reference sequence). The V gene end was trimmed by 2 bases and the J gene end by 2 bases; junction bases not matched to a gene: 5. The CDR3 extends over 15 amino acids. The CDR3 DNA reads TGTGCCAGCAGTTACCATCAGGGGGCTACCTACGAGCAGTACTTC. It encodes CASSYHQGATYEQYF.

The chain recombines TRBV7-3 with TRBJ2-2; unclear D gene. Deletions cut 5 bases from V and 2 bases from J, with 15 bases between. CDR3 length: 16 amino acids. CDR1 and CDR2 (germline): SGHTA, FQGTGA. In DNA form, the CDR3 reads TGTGCCAGCAGCCCCTCATTAGCCGGAAACACCGGGGAGCTGTTTTTT. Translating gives CASSPSLAGNTGELFF.

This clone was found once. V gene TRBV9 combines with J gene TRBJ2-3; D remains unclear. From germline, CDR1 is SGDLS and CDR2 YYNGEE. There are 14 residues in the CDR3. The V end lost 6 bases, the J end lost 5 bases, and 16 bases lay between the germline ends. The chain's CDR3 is CASTRGLGQDTQYF. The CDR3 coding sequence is TGTGCCAGCACCCGAGGCCTTGGTCAAGATACGCAGTATTTT.

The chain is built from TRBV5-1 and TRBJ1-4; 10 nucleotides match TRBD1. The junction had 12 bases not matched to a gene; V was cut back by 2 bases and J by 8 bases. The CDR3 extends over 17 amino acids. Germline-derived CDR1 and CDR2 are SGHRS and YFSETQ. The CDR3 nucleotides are TGCGCCAGCAGCTTCCGGGACAGGGGCACACCAGGGGAAAAACTGTTTTTT. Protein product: CASSFRDRGTPGEKLFF.

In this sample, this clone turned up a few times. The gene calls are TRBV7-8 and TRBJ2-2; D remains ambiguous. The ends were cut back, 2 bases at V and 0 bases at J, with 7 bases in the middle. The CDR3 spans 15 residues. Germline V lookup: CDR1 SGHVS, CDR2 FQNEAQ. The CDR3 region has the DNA TGTGCCAGCAGCTTATCACTAACGAACACCGGGGAGCTGTTTTTT. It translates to CASSLSLTNTGELFF.

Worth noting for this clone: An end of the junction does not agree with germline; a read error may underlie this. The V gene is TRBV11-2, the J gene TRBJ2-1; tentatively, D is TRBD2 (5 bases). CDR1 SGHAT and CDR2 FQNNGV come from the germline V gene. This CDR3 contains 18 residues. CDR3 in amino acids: CASSKRPADASSYNERFF. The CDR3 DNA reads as TGTGCCAGCAGCAAGCGCCCAGCGGATGCGAGCTCCTACAATGAGCGGTTCTTC. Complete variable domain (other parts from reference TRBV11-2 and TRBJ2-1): EAGVAQSPRYKIIEKRQSVAFWCNPISGHATLYWYQQILGQGPKLLIQFQNNGVVDDSQLPKDRFSAERLKGVDSTLKIQPAKLEDSAVYLCASSKRPADASSYNERFFGPGTRLTVL.

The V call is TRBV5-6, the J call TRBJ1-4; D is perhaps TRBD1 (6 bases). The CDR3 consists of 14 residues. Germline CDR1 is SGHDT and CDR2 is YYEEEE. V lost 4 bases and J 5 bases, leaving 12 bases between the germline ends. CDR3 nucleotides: TGTGCCAGCAGCGGGGGGGCGGTAAATGAAAAACTGTTTTTT. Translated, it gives CASSGGAVNEKLFF.

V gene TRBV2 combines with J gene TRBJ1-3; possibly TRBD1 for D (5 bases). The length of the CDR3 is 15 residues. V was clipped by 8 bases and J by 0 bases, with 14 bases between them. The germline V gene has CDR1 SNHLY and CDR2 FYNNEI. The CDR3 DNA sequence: TGTGCCAGCTCCTCCCAGGGCCTCTCTGGAAACACCATATATTTT. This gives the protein CASSSQGLSGNTIYF.

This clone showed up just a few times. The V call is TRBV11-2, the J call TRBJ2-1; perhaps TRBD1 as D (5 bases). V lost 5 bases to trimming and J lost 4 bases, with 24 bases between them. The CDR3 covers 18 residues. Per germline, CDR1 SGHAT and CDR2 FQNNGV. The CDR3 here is CASSVGQTITYRYNEQFF. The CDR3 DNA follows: TGTGCCAGCAGCGTTGGACAAACGATAACCTATAGATACAATGAGCAGTTCTTC.

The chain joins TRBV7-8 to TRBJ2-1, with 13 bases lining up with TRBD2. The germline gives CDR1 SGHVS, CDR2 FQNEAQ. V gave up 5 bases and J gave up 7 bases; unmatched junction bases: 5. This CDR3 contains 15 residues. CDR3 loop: CASSLGGLAGNEQFF. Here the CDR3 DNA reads TGTGCCAGCAGCCTAGGGGGACTAGCGGGAAATGAGCAGTTCTTC.